At least ten counts were recorded for the clone carrying this TCR beta chain. Its antigen is undetermined. MiXCR, applied by TCRdb to the reads, yields one record per CDR3 protein. This sample carries 490,000 or so distinct CDR3 sequences, around 11% of them seen once, and the ten largest clones take roughly 10%. The data stem from a study of T cell repertoires in cytomegalovirus infection. Overall study context: CMV infection plus the matching HLA type was flagged by public TCR beta signatures.

Study-level points and caveats: The ex vivo response showed dominance by HLA-C-restricted CMV-specific TCR beta clonotypes.

The V segment lost 5 bases and the J segment 7 bases; nucleotides outside the gene matches: 19. Germline loops: CDR1 SGHTA, CDR2 FQGNSA. CDR3 length: 18 amino acids. This clonotype was sampled from a human donor in good health (CMV status not recorded). Some clones in this sample may be carry-over from other donors' samples. Sequences were obtained from PBMCs. The chain couples TRBV7-2 to TRBJ2-2, with TRBD2 matching 7 bases. This CDR3 reads CASSPPQRGGRWGGELFF. For the CDR3, the DNA is TGTGCCAGCAGCCCACCCCAGCGGGGCGGGAGATGGGGCGGGGAGCTGTTTTTT.